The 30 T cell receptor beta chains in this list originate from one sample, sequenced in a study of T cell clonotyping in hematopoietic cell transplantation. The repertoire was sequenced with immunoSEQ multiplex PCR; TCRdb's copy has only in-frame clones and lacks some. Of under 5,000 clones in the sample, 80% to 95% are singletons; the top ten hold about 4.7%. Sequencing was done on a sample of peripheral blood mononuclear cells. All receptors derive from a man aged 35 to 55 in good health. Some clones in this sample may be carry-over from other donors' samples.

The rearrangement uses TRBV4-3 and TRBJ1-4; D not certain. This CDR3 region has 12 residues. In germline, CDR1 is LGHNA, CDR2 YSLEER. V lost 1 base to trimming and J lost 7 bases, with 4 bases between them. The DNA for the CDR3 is TGCGCCAGCAGCCAAGTTCGTGAAAAACTGTTTTTT. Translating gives CASSQVREKLFF.

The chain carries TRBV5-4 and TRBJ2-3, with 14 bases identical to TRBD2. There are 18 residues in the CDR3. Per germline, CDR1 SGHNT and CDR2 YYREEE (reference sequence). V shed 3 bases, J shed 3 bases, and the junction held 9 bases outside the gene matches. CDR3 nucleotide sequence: TGTGCCAGCAGCTCCGAAACCGGACTAGCGGGGGGAACAGATACGCAGTATTTT. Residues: CASSSETGLAGGTDTQYF. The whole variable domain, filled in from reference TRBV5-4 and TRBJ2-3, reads ETGVTQSPTHLIKTRGQQVTLRCSSQSGHNTVSWYQQALGQGPQFIFQYYREEENGRGNFPPRFSGLQFPNYSSELNVNALELDDSALYLCASSSETGLAGGTDTQYFGPGTRLTVL.

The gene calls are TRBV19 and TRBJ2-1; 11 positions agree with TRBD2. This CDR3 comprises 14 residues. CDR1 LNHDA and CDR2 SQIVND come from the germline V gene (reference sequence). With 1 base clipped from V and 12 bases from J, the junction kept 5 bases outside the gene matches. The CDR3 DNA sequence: TGTGCCAGTAGTATAGTCGGGCTAGCGGGGGGGCAGTTCTTC. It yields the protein CASSIVGLAGGQFF.

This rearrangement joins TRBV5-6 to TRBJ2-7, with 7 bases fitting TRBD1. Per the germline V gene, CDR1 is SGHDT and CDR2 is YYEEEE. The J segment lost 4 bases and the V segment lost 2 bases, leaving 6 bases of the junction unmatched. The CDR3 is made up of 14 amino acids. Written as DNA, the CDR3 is TGTGCCAGCAGCTTACGGACAGGACTTTACGAGCAGTACTTC. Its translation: CASSLRTGLYEQYF.

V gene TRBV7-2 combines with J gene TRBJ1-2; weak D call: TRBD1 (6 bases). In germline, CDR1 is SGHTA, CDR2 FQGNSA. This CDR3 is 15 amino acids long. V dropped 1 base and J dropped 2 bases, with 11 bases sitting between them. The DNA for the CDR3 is TGTGCCAGCAGCTTAGTACCAGGGGCAAACTATGGCTACACCTTC. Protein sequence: CASSLVPGANYGYTF. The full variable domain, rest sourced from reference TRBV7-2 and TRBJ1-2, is GAGVSQSPSNKVTEKGKDVELRCDPISGHTALYWYRQSLGQGLEFLIYFQGNSAPDKSGLPSDRFSAERTGGSVSTLTIQRTQQEDSAVYLCASSLVPGANYGYTFGSGTRLTVV.

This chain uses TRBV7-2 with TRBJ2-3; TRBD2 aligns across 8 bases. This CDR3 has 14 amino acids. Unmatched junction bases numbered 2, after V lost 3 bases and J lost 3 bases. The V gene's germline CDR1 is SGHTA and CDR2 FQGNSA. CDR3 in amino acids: CASSFGLATDTQYF. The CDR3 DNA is TGTGCCAGCAGCTTCGGACTAGCTACAGATACGCAGTATTTT.

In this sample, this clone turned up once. The CDR3 coding sequence is TGTGCCACCTCGCGGGGGCCTAGCACAGATACGCAGTATTTT. This encodes CATSRGPSTDTQYF. The chain has TRBV15 and TRBJ2-3; D is possibly TRBD2 (7 bases). The CDR3 covers 14 residues. Germline-derived CDR1 and CDR2 are LNHNV and YYDKDF (reference sequence). V was cut by 8 bases and J by 0 bases, with 12 bases left in between.

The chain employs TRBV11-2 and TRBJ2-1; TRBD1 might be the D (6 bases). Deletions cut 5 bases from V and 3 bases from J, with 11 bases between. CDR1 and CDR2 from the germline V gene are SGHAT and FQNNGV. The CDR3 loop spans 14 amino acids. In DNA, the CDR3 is TGTGCCAGCAGCCCCCGGGACAACTACAATGAGCAGTTCTTC. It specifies CASSPRDNYNEQFF.

The CDR3 nucleotides read TGTGCCATCAGCGCCGGGACAGGGTACACAGATACGCAGTATTTT. Translation gives CAISAGTGYTDTQYF. This chain uses TRBV10-3 with TRBJ2-3, with 9 bases matching TRBD1. The length of the CDR3 is 15 residues. The V gene end was trimmed by 6 bases and the J gene end by 2 bases; junction bases not matched to a gene: 6. Germline CDR1 is ENHRY and CDR2 is SYGVKD.

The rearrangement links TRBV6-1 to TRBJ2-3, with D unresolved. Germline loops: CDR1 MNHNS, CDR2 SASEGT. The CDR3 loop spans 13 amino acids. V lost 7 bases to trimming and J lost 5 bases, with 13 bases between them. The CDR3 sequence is CASTLSWGDTQYF. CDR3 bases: TGTGCCAGCACCCTAAGTTGGGGAGATACGCAGTATTTT.

CDR3 in amino acids: CASSEGGGPFYEQYF. CDR3 DNA sequence: TGTGCCAGCAGTGAAGGGGGCGGTCCCTTCTACGAGCAGTACTTC. The V gene is TRBV2, the J gene TRBJ2-7, with D tentatively TRBD1 (5 bases). This CDR3 contains 15 residues. The germline CDR1 and CDR2 sequences are SNHLY and FYNNEI. V shed 1 base and J shed 3 bases, with 13 bases lying between them.

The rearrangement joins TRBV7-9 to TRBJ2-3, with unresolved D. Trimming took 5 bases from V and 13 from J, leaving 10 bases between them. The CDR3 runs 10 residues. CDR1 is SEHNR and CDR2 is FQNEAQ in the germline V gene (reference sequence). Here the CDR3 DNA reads TGTGCCAGCAGCCCCGAGTTTGAGTATTTT. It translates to CASSPEFEYF.

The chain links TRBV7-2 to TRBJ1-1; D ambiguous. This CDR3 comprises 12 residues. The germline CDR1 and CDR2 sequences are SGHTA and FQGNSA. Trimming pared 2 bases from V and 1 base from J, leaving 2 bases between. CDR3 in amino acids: CASSLQNTEAFF. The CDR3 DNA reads TGTGCCAGCAGCTTACAGAACACTGAAGCTTTCTTT.

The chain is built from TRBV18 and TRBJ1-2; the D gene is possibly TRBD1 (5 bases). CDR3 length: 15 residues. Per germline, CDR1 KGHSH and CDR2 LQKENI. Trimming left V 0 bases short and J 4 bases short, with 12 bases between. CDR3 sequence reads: CASSPPAREAYGYTF. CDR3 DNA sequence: TGTGCCAGCTCACCACCGGCCAGGGAAGCCTATGGCTACACCTTC.

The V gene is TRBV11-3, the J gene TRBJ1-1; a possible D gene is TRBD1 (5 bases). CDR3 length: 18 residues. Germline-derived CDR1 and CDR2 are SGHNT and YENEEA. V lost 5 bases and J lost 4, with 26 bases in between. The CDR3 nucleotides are TGTGCCAGCAGCCGAGGGGACTGGTGGGGGTCCCGTAGCACTGAAGCTTTCTTT. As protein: CASSRGDWWGSRSTEAFF.

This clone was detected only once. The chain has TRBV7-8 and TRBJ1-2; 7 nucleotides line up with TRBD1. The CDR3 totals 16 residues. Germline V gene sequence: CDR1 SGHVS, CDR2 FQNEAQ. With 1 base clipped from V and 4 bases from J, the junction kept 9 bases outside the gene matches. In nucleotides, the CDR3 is TGTGCCAGCAGCTTAGTAGGGGGCAGGGGTGGCTATGGCTACACCTTC. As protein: CASSLVGGRGGYGYTF. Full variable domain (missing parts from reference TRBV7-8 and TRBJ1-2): GAGVSQSPRYKVAKRGQDVALRCDPISGHVSLFWYQQALGQGPEFLTYFQNEAQLDKSGLPSDRFFAERPEGSVSTLKIQRTQQEDSAVYLCASSLVGGRGGYGYTFGSGTRLTVV.

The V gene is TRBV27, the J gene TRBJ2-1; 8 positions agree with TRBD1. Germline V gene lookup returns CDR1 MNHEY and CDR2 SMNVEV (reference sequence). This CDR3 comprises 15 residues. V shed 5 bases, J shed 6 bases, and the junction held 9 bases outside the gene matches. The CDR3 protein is CASSGAGTGVNEQFF. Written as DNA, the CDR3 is TGTGCCAGCAGTGGCGCCGGGACAGGCGTCAATGAGCAGTTCTTC.

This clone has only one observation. The CDR3 region is CASSQGPENYGYTF. DNA of the CDR3: TGCGCCAGCAGCCAAGGTCCAGAGAACTATGGCTACACCTTC. V is TRBV4-3 and J is TRBJ1-2, with D unresolved. This CDR3 has 14 residues. CDR1 LGHNA and CDR2 YSLEER come from the germline V gene. Deletions cut 1 base from V and 2 bases from J, with 8 bases between.

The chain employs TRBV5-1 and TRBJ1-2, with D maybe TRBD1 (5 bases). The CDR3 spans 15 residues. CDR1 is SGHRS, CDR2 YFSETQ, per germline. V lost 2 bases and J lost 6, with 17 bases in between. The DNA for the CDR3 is TGCGCCAGCAGCTTAACGGGGGGGGGACTACATGGCTACACCTTC. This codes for CASSLTGGGLHGYTF.

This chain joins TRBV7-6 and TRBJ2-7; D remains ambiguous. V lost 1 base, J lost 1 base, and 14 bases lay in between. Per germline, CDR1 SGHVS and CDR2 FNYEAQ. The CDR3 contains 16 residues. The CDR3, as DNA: TGTGCCAGCAGCTTAGTGGACGGCGCTCGATCCTACGAGCAGTACTTC. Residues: CASSLVDGARSYEQYF.

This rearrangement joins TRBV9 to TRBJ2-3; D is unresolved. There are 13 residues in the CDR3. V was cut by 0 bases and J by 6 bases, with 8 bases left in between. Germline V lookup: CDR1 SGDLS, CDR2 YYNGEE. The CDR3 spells CASSVAIKDTQYF. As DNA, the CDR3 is TGTGCCAGCAGCGTAGCGATTAAGGATACGCAGTATTTT.

The CDR3 here is CASSRGGRNYGYTF. The CDR3 nucleotides read TGTGCCAGCAGCCGAGGTGGGAGGAACTATGGCTACACCTTC. The chain links TRBV21-1 to TRBJ1-2. TRBV21-1 is labeled a pseudogene. CDR3 length: 14 residues.

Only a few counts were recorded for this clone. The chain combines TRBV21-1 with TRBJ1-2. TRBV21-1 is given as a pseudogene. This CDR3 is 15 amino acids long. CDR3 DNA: TGTGCCAGCAGCAAAGAATCCGGGCCGGGTCGTGGCTACACCTTC. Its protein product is CASSKESGPGRGYTF.

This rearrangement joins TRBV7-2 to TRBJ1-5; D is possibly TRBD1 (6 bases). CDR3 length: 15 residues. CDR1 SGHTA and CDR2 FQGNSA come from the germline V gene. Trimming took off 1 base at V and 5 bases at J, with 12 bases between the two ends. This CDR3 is CASSLVRGFDQPQHF. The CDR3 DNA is TGTGCCAGCAGCTTAGTCAGGGGATTCGATCAGCCCCAGCATTTT.

Written as DNA, the CDR3 is TGTGCCAGCAGTCTGGGACAGGGGATTGGCGGCTACACCTTC. Translation gives CASSLGQGIGGYTF. This chain links TRBV6-5 with TRBJ1-2, with 10 positions matching TRBD1. V was clipped by 5 bases and J by 8 bases; unmatched bases: 8. CDR1 is MNHEY, CDR2 SVGAGI, per germline. CDR3 length: 14 residues.

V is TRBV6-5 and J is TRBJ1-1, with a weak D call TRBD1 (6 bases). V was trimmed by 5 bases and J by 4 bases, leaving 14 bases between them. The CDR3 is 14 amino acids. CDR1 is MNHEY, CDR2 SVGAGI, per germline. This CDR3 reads CASSPRQAGTEAFF. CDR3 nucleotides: TGTGCCAGCAGTCCCCGACAGGCGGGCACTGAAGCTTTCTTT.

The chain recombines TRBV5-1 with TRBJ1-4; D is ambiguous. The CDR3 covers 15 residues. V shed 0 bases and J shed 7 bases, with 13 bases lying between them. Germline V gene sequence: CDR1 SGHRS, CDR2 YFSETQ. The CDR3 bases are TGCGCCAGCAGCTTGGGATCAGGATTACGTGAAAAACTGTTTTTT. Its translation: CASSLGSGLREKLFF.

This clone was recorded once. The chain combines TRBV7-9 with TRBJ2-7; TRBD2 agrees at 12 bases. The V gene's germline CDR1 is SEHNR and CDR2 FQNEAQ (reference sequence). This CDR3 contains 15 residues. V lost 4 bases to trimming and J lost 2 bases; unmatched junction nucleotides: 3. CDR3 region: CASSSASGGAYEQYF. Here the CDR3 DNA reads TGTGCCAGCAGCTCAGCTAGCGGGGGGGCCTACGAGCAGTACTTC.

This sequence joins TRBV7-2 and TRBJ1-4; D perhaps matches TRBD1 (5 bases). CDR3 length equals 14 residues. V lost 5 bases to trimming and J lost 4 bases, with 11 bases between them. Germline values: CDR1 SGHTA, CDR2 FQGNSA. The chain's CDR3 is CASSLDSFNEKLFF. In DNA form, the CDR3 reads TGTGCCAGCAGCCTCGACAGCTTTAATGAAAAACTGTTTTTT.

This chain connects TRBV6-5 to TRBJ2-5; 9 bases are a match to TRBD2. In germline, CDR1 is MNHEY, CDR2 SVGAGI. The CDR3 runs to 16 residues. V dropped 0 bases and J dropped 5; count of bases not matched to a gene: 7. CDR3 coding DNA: TGTGCCAGCAGTTACTCGCCCGGGACTAGCTATGAGACCCAGTACTTC. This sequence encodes CASSYSPGTSYETQYF.